This TCR beta chain was sequenced for a study of graft-versus-host responses after intestinal transplantation. Study details: Anti-thymocyte globulin induction, then tacrolimus and steroids for around three years, went to all recipients.

General observations from the study: Ileal or blood samples showed some GvH clones first, and such clones were also found in recipient marrow. Declining HvG levels early post-transplant were linked to peak circulating GvH clone levels. Patients with graft-donor T cell macrochimerism had high graft-versus-host to host-versus-graft clonal ratios in allografts.

Germline V lookup: CDR1 SGHNT, CDR2 YYREEE (reference sequence). The V gene end was trimmed by 4 bases and the J gene end by 3 bases; junction bases not matched to a gene: 12. The CDR3 totals 17 residues. The protocol was immunoSEQ multiplex PCR, while the TCRdb copy is restricted to in-frame clones and leaves out a portion. The sample shows about 110,000 clones, 85% to 95% of them seen only once. This clone was counted once. The antigen is not known. This sequence was found in a human donor who received an intestinal transplant. This specimen was unstimulated CD8+ T cells sorted from spleen or lymph node cells, taken before intestinal transplant. The rearrangement links TRBV5-4 to TRBJ1-1; 10 bases are a match to TRBD1. CDR3 nucleotides: TGTGCCAGCAGCGGGACCCTTATCGGACAGGGGGACACTGAAGCTTTCTTT. Protein sequence: CASSGTLIGQGDTEAFF.